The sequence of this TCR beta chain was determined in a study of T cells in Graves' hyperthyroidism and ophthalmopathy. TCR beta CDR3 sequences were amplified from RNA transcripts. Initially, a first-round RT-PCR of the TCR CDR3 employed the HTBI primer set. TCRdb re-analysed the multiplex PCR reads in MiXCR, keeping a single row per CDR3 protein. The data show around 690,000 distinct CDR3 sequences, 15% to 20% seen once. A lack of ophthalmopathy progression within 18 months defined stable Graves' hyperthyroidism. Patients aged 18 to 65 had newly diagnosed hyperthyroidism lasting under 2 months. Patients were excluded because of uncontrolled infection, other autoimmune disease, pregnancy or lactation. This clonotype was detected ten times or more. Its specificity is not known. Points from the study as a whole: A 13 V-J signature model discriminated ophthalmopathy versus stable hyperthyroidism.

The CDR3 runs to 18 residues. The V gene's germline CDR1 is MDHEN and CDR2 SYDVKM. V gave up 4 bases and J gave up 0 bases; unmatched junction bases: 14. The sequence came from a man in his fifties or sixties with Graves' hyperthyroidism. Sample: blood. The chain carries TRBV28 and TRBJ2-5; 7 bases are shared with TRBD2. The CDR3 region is CASSYPSHGSGYQETQYF. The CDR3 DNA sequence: TGTGCCAGCAGTTACCCCTCCCATGGTAGCGGGTACCAAGAGACCCAGTACTTC.